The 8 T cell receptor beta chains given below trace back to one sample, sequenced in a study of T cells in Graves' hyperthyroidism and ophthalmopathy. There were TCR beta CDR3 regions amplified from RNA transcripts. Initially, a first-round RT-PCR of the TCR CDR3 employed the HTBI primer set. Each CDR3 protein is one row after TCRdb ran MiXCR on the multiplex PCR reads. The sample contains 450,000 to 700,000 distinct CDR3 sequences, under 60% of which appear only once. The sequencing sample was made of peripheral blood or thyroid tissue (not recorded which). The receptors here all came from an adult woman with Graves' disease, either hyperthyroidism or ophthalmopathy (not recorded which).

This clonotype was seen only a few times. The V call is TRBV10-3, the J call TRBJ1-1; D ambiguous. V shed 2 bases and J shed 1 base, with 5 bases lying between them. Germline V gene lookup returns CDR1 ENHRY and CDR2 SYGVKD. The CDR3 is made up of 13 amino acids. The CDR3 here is CAISERANTEAFF. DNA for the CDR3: TGTGCCATCAGTGAGAGGGCGAACACTGAAGCTTTCTTT.

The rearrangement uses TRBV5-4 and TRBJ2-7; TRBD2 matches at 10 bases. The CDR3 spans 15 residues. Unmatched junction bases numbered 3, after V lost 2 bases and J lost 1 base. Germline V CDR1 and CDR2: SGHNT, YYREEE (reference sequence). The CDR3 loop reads CASSLPLAGSYEQYF. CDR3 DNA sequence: TGTGCCAGCAGCTTACCACTAGCGGGGTCCTACGAGCAGTACTTC. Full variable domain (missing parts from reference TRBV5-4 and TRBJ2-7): ETGVTQSPTHLIKTRGQQVTLRCSSQSGHNTVSWYQQALGQGPQFIFQYYREEENGRGNFPPRFSGLQFPNYSSELNVNALELDDSALYLCASSLPLAGSYEQYFGPGTRLTVT.

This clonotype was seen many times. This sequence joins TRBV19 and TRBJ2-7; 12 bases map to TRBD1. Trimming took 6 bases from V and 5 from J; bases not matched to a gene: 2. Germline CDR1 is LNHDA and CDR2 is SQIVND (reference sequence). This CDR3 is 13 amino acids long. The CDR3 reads CASSGTGGNEQYF. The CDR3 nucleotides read TGTGCCAGTAGCGGGACAGGGGGCAACGAGCAGTACTTC. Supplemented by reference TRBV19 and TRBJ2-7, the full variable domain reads DGGITQSPKYLFRKEGQNVTLSCEQNLNHDAMYWYRQDPGQGLRLIYYSQIVNDFQKGDIAEGYSVSREKKESFPLTVTSAQKNPTAFYLCASSGTGGNEQYFGPGTRLTVT.

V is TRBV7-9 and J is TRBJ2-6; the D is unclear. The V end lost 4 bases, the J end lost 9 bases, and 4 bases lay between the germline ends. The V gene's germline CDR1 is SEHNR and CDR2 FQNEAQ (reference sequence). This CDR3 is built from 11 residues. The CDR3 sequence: CASSSVNVLTF. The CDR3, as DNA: TGTGCCAGCAGCTCAGTCAACGTCCTGACTTTC.

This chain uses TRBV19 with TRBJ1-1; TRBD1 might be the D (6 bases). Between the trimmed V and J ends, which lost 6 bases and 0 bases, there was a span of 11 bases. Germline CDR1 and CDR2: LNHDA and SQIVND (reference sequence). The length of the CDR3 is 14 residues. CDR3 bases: TGTGCCAGTAGGGCTCAGGGGATGAACACTGAAGCTTTCTTT. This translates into CASRAQGMNTEAFF.

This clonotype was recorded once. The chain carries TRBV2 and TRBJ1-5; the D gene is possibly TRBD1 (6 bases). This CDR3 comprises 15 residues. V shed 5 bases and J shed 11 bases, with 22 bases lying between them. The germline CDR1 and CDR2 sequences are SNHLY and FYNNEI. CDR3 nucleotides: TGTGCCAGCAGTTTGGGCCACAGGGCCGGGGAGACCCAGCATTTT. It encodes CASSLGHRAGETQHF.

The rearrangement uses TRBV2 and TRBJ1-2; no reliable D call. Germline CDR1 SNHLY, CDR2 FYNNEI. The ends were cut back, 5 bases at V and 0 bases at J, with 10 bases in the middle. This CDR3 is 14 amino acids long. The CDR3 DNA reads TGTGCCAGCAGTAGTGTAGAAGCTAACTATGGCTACACCTTC. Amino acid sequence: CASSSVEANYGYTF.

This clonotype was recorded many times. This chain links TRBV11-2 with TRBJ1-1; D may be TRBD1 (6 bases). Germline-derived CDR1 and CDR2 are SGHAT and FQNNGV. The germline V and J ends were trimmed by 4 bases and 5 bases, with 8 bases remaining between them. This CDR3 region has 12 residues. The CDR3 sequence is CASSYDRTEAFF. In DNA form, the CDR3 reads TGTGCCAGCAGCTACGACAGGACTGAAGCTTTCTTT.